Only a few counts were recorded for the clone carrying this T cell receptor (beta chain). The study recruited healthy Caucasian donors from Russia who were aged roughly 6 to 90. This entry comes from a study of blood T cells in healthy people across ages. For the second PCR, which ran for about 7 to 11 cycles, a sample-barcoded 5' primer and a J-beta primer mix were used. TCRdb reanalysed the 5' RACE reads using MiXCR and keeps one entry per CDR3 protein. The sample contains 780,000 or so distinct CDR3 sequences, just over 55% of which appear only once. The clonotype was recovered from a man in his forties in good health. The material sequenced was blood.

The CDR3 nucleotides read TGTGCCAGCTCACCACAGATTAGCGGGATGGTAGAGACCCAGTACTTC. Translating it yields CASSPQISGMVETQYF. The V call is TRBV18, the J call TRBJ2-5; 8 nucleotides line up with TRBD2. This CDR3 is 16 amino acids long. From germline, CDR1 is KGHSH and CDR2 LQKENI. Losses at the gene ends were 1 base for V and 4 bases for J; bases not matched to a gene: 8. Filled out from reference TRBV18 and TRBJ2-5, the complete variable domain reads NAGVMQNPRHLVRRRGQEARLRCSPMKGHSHVYWYRQLPEEGLKFMVYLQKENIIDESGMPKERFSAEFPKEGPSILRIQQVVRGDSAAYFCASSPQISGMVETQYFGPGTRLLVL.